This entry describes one T cell receptor beta chain. Its antigen is unidentified. Some clones are missing from TCRdb's copy, which holds only in-frame ones; the method was immunoSEQ multiplex PCR. The top ten clones hold over 6.5% of a sample with tens of thousands of clones, 90% to 95% of them seen once. The CDR3 has 13 amino acids. Germline V gene lookup returns CDR1 GTSNPN and CDR2 SVGIG (reference sequence). Trimming pared 5 bases from V and 2 bases from J, leaving 10 bases between. This entry belongs to a study of T cells in tuberculosis. Study-wide results and limits: Shorter CDR3-alpha in active tuberculosis partly drove smaller distances.

Material: PBMCs. This sequence joins TRBV30 and TRBJ1-5; D might be TRBD1 (5 bases). This clonotype was obtained from a donor aged 10-30 years with latent tuberculosis or without tuberculosis infection. This chain's CDR3 is CAWGGWGNQPQHF. Here the CDR3 DNA reads TGTGCCTGGGGGGGGTGGGGCAATCAGCCCCAGCATTTT.